This T cell receptor beta chain appears in the sequencing data of a study of PD-L1 blockade in urothelial cancer. Trimming took 3 bases from V and 4 from J, leaving 13 bases between them. The germline gives CDR1 SGHNT, CDR2 YYREEE (reference sequence). The CDR3 loop spans 14 amino acids. The protocol was immunoSEQ multiplex PCR, while the TCRdb copy is restricted to in-frame clones and leaves out a portion. Among 90,000 to 130,000 clones listed, around 90% were seen once. Time point defined: peripheral blood 6 weeks after treatment start. Sequenced material: PBMCs, taken around atezolizumab (anti-PD-L1) treatment. The sequence derives from a man aged 55 to 70 with urothelial cancer. The genes are TRBV5-4 and TRBJ2-5, with D possibly matching TRBD2 (5 bases). CDR3 sequence reads: CASSSKSGRETQYF. CDR3 nucleotide sequence: TGTGCCAGCAGCTCGAAGTCGGGAAGAGAGACCCAGTACTTC. Full variable domain (remainder filled in from reference TRBV5-4 and TRBJ2-5): ETGVTQSPTHLIKTRGQQVTLRCSSQSGHNTVSWYQQALGQGPQFIFQYYREEENGRGNFPPRFSGLQFPNYSSELNVNALELDDSALYLCASSSKSGRETQYFGPGTRLLVL.